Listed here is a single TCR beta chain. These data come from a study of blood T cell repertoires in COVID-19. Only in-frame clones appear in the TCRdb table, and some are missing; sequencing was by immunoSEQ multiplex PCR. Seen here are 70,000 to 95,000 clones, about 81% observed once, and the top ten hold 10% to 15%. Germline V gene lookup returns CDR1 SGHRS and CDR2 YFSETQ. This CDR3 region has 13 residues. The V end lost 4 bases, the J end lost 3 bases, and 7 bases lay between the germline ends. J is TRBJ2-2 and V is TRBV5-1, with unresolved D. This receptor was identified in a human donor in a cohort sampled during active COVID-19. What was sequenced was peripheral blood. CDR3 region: CASSGLYTGELFF. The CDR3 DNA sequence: TGCGCCAGCAGCGGCTTGTACACCGGGGAGCTGTTTTTT.